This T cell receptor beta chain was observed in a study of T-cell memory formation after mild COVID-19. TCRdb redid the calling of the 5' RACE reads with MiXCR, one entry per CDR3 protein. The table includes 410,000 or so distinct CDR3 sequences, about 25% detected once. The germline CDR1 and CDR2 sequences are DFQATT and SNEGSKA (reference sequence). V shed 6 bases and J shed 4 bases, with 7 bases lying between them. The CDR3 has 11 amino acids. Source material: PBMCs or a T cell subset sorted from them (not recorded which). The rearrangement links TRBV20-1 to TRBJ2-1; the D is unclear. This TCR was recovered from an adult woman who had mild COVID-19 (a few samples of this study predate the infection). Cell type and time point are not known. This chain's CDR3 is CSARVYNEQFF. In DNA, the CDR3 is TGCAGTGCCCGGGTTTACAATGAGCAGTTCTTC.